Listed here is a single T cell receptor (beta chain). The data were obtained in a study of control samples from healthy donors and cancer patients. The assay was immunoSEQ multiplex PCR, and TCRdb's table has in-frame clones only and misses some. The sample shows about 170,000 clones, around 93% of them seen only once. CDR3 length: 14 amino acids. CDR1 SGHTA and CDR2 FQGNSA come from the germline V gene. The V segment lost 5 bases and the J segment 5 bases; nucleotides outside the gene matches: 8. Sequencing used blood. The sequence was obtained from a woman aged 55 to 70 in good health. This chain joins TRBV7-2 and TRBJ1-1, with 7 bases that match TRBD1. The CDR3 coding sequence is TGTGCCAGCAGCGGGACAGTCCTGGGGACTGAAGCTTTCTTT. As protein: CASSGTVLGTEAFF. Combining the CDR3 with reference TRBV7-2 and TRBJ1-1 gives the whole variable domain GAGVSQSPSNKVTEKGKDVELRCDPISGHTALYWYRQSLGQGLEFLIYFQGNSAPDKSGLPSDRFSAERTGGSVSTLTIQRTQQEDSAVYLCASSGTVLGTEAFFGQGTRLTVV.